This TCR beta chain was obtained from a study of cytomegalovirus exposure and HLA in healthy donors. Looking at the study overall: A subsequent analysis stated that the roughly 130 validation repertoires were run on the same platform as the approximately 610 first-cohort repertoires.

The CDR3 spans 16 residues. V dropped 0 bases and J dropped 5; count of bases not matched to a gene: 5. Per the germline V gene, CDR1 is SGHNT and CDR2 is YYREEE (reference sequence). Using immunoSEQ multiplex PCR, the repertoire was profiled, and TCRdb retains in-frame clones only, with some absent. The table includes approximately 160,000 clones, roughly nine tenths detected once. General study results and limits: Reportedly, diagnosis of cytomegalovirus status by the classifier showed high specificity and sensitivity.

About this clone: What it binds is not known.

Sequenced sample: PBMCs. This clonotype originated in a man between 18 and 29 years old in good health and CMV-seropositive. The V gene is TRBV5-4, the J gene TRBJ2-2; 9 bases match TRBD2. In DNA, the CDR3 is TGTGCCAGCAGCTTGGCCAGCGGGAGGAGGACCGGGGAGCTGTTTTTT. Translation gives CASSLASGRRTGELFF.